The next 17 T cell receptor beta chains were all read from a single sample in a study of blood T cell repertoires in COVID-19. Assay used: immunoSEQ multiplex PCR; TCRdb lists only in-frame clones, some missing. Altogether roughly 350,000 clones are present, around nine tenths being singletons, with the ten largest covering around 3.5%. Sequenced sample: peripheral blood. These receptors originate from a young woman who had recovered from COVID-19.

The rearrangement joins TRBV18 to TRBJ1-2, with D tentatively TRBD1 (6 bases). V lost 3 bases, J lost 5 bases, and 10 bases lay in between. Germline CDR1 reads KGHSH; CDR2 reads LQKENI. CDR3 length: 13 amino acids. This CDR3 reads CASSPLGQYGYTF. CDR3 in DNA: TGTGCCAGCTCACCCCTAGGACAGTATGGCTACACCTTC.

The count of this clone is one. The rearrangement uses TRBV30 and TRBJ2-1, with a tentative D call TRBD2 (6 bases). CDR1 is GTSNPN and CDR2 is SVGIG in the germline V gene (reference sequence). CDR3 size: 15 residues. The V end was cut by 5 bases, the J end by 2 bases, with 16 bases between. The CDR3: CAWVPGSGTYNEQFF. In DNA form, the CDR3 reads TGTGCCTGGGTTCCCGGGAGCGGAACCTACAATGAGCAGTTCTTC.

V and J are TRBV7-2 and TRBJ1-1; 8 bases are shared with TRBD1. After removal of 4 bases from V and 3 bases from J, the junction contained 13 bases not matched to a gene. The CDR3 extends over 17 amino acids. Per germline, CDR1 SGHTA and CDR2 FQGNSA. DNA of the CDR3: TGTGCCAGCAGCTCTAGGGAGGGAGGGACAGGCCACACTGAAGCTTTCTTT. Amino acids: CASSSREGGTGHTEAFF. Full variable domain (remainder filled in from reference TRBV7-2 and TRBJ1-1): GAGVSQSPSNKVTEKGKDVELRCDPISGHTALYWYRQSLGQGLEFLIYFQGNSAPDKSGLPSDRFSAERTGGSVSTLTIQRTQQEDSAVYLCASSSREGGTGHTEAFFGQGTRLTVV.

V usage is TRBV5-8 and J usage is TRBJ2-7, with D hard to call. This CDR3 has 13 amino acids. V gave up 4 bases and J gave up 10 bases, with 18 bases separating them. The germline V gene encodes CDR1 SGHTS and CDR2 YDEGEE. The CDR3 DNA sequence: TGTGCCAGCAGCCTAAGTCCGCAGGCGACCCAGTACGTC. Residues: CASSLSPQATQYV.

The chain employs TRBV28 and TRBJ1-4; 12 bases line up with TRBD1. V shed 6 bases and J 8 bases; nucleotides not matched to a gene: 10. Germline V gives CDR1 MDHEN, CDR2 SYDVKM. This CDR3 is 16 amino acids long. DNA for the CDR3: TGTGCCAGCAGCTCCCCGCGGGACAGGGGGCAGGAAAAACTGTTTTTT. This gives the protein CASSSPRDRGQEKLFF.

This clone was seen a single time. The J gene is TRBJ1-1, the V gene TRBV27; 8 bases match TRBD1. The CDR3 loop spans 18 amino acids. J gave up 1 base and V 5 bases, and 15 bases lay outside the gene matches. The germline V gene has CDR1 MNHEY and CDR2 SMNVEV (reference sequence). The CDR3 reads CASSLVNRDRKKNTEAFF. The CDR3 DNA follows: TGTGCCAGCAGTCTCGTTAACCGGGACAGGAAAAAGAACACTGAAGCTTTCTTT.

This chain links TRBV5-1 with TRBJ1-2; no firm D call. Trimming shortened V by 1 base and J by 8 bases, and 12 bases separated the two germline ends. The CDR3 extends over 13 amino acids. Germline assignment: CDR1 SGHRS and CDR2 YFSETQ. CDR3 loop: CASSLNGPRGYTF. CDR3 coding DNA: TGCGCCAGCAGCTTGAACGGCCCTAGGGGCTACACCTTC.

Concerning this clone itself: The junction departs from the called germline gene at one end, perhaps through a read error. This rearrangement joins TRBV7-8 to TRBJ1-4, with TRBD1 as a possible D gene (5 bases). The CDR3 has 16 amino acids. Germline assignment: CDR1 SGHVS and CDR2 FQNEAQ. The CDR3 DNA follows: TGTGTCAGCAGCTTAGTATGGCAGGGAAGAAATGAAAAACTGTTTTTT. Its protein is CVSSLVWQGRNEKLFF. The full variable domain, rest sourced from reference TRBV7-8 and TRBJ1-4, is GAGVSQSPRYKVAKRGQDVALRCDPISGHVSLFWYQQALGQGPEFLTYFQNEAQLDKSGLPSDRFFAERPEGSVSTLKIQRTQQEDSAVYLCVSSLVWQGRNEKLFFGSGTQLSVL.

The V gene is TRBV5-1, the J gene TRBJ1-1; D remains unclear. The CDR3 consists of 14 residues. CDR1 and CDR2 (germline): SGHRS, YFSETQ. The germline V and J ends were trimmed by 1 base and 0 bases, with 7 bases remaining between them. The DNA for the CDR3 is TGCGCCAGCAGCTTGTTAACAGTGAACACTGAAGCTTTCTTT. Translation gives CASSLLTVNTEAFF.

The chain joins TRBV6-6 to TRBJ2-3; 12 nucleotides line up with TRBD2. The germline V gene encodes CDR1 MNHNY and CDR2 SVGAGI (reference sequence). V was clipped by 6 bases and J by 0 bases; unmatched bases: 4. This CDR3 contains 16 residues. In nucleotides, the CDR3 is TGTGCCAGCAGCCAACTAGCGGGAGGAAGCACAGATACGCAGTATTTT. It specifies CASSQLAGGSTDTQYF.

The chain recombines TRBV5-1 with TRBJ2-1; 12 bases align to TRBD2. Germline trimming cut 4 bases from V and 6 bases from J; bases unmatched to any gene: 11. This CDR3 region has 17 residues. Per the germline V gene, CDR1 is SGHRS and CDR2 is YFSETQ. Here the CDR3 reads CASSMMTLAGGINEQFF. As DNA, the CDR3 is TGCGCCAGCAGCATGATGACTCTAGCGGGAGGGATCAATGAGCAGTTCTTC.

The chain recombines TRBV7-9 with TRBJ2-2; 7 positions match TRBD2. After removal of 3 bases from V and 3 bases from J, the junction contained 4 bases not matched to a gene. CDR3 length: 15 amino acids. Germline lookup yields CDR1 SEHNR and CDR2 FQNEAQ (reference sequence). The CDR3 region is CASSFGGGDTGELFF. CDR3 sequence (DNA): TGTGCCAGCAGCTTCGGGGGAGGGGACACCGGGGAGCTGTTTTTT.

The chain uses TRBV21-1 and TRBJ1-2; the table's D call, TRBD1, was not checked against the DNA. TRBV21-1 is flagged as a pseudogene. The CDR3 is 16 amino acids. DNA for the CDR3: TGTGCCAGCAGCAAAGTGAGGACAGGAGATAACTATGGCTACACCTTC. Protein: CASSKVRTGDNYGYTF.

In this sample, this clone turned up once. The genes are TRBV11-3 and TRBJ2-2, with 8 positions matching TRBD2. This CDR3 has 16 amino acids. The V gene end was trimmed by 5 bases and the J gene end by 2 bases; junction bases not matched to a gene: 7. CDR1 and CDR2 (germline): SGHNT, YENEEA. The CDR3 nucleotides are TGTGCCAGCAGCCTTTCGGGAGGGCCAAACACCGGGGAGCTGTTTTTT. Translation: CASSLSGGPNTGELFF.

This clone was counted between two and nine times. The V gene is TRBV19, the J gene TRBJ2-2; weak D call: TRBD1 (6 bases). Germline loops: CDR1 LNHDA, CDR2 SQIVND (reference sequence). Trimming shortened V by 7 bases and J by 2 bases, and 11 bases separated the two germline ends. The CDR3 spans 14 residues. This CDR3 is CASTRRGNTGELFF. The CDR3 coding sequence is TGTGCCAGTACTCGCAGGGGTAACACCGGGGAGCTGTTTTTT.

This sequence joins TRBV5-6 and TRBJ2-7; D not certain. Germline V gene sequence: CDR1 SGHDT, CDR2 YYEEEE. Trimming shortened V by 4 bases and J by 4 bases, and 12 bases separated the two germline ends. The CDR3 length is 13 residues. As DNA, the CDR3 is TGTGCCAGCAGCCGGCCGGGTTCGTACGAGCAGTACGTC. The encoded protein is CASSRPGSYEQYV.

The gene calls are TRBV14 and TRBJ2-1; 13 bases line up with TRBD2. V trimming: 2 bases; J trimming: 5 bases; junction bases outside the gene matches: 12. The CDR3 is 19 amino acids. CDR1 SGHDN and CDR2 FVKESK come from the germline V gene. The CDR3, as DNA: TGTGCCAGCAGCCAACTACTAGCGGGAGGGTACATCGCTAACAATGAGCAGTTCTTC. Protein: CASSQLLAGGYIANNEQFF. Together with reference TRBV14 and TRBJ2-1, the CDR3 gives the full variable domain: EAGVTQFPSHSVIEKGQTVTLRCDPISGHDNLYWYRRVMGKEIKFLLHFVKESKQDESGMPNNRFLAERTGGTYSTLKVQPAELEDSGVYFCASSQLLAGGYIANNEQFFGPGTRLTVL.